This section outlines one T cell receptor (beta chain) sequence together with its context. TCRdb's table, derived via immunoSEQ multiplex PCR, lists solely in-frame clones and lacks some. The table shows hundreds of thousands of clones, with 85% to 90% occurring only once. This CDR3 has 16 amino acids. CDR1 is MGHDK, CDR2 SYGVNS, per germline. Trimming removed 5 bases from V and 7 bases from J; junction bases left unmatched: 13. This specimen comes from a study of shared T cell receptors in the human thymus. The sample was also reused in another study, on human thymus T cells. From that report: Donation was from healthy Finnish infants who were having corrective surgery that addressed congenital heart defects. Thymus specimens were resections from corrective heart surgery. Across thymic and blood repertoires, the usage of V and J genes appeared to be biased. Related studies noted strongly shared thymic repertoires across unrelated people.

This receptor was obtained from a boy less than two years old with a congenital heart defect. The sequencing input was thymocytes. The chain has TRBV25-1 and TRBJ1-3, with TRBD1 identical over 8 bases. CDR3 bases: TGTGCCAGCAGTCCCCACGGCACAGGGGGTCGGAACACCATATATTTT. Its protein product is CASSPHGTGGRNTIYF.